This is a list of T cell receptor beta chains from one sample in a study of shared clonotypes between healthy human individuals. Sequencing used immunoSEQ multiplex PCR; TCRdb keeps in-frame clones, though not all of them. The repertoire includes 500,000 to 550,000 clones, approximately 94% of them detected once, and about 0.067% sits in the top ten. Sequenced material: naive CD4+ T cells sorted from blood. Source of these receptors: a woman aged 25 to 45 in good health. The CDR3 runs from the conserved cysteine through the conserved F or W. Fields, in order: CDR3 DNA, CDR3 protein, clone size, V gene, D gene, J gene. The D gene is left open where the match is weak. Clone size is not always given. Where it is, it says once, few, many or a class for expanded clones.

DNA: TGTGCCAGCTCACCAGGGACAGTGATCTACGAGCAGTACTTC
CDR3: CASSPGTVIYEQYF
size: .
V: TRBV18
D: TRBD1
J: TRBJ2-7

DNA: TGTGCCAGCAGCCGGGGGGAAACTGGAAACACTATATATTTT
CDR3: CASSRGETGNTIYF
size: once
V: TRBV11-3
D: .
J: TRBJ1-3

DNA: TGTGCCAGCAGCATTCATCAGGGAGCGAATGCCAATGAGCAGTTCTTC
CDR3: CASSIHQGANANEQFF
size: .
V: TRBV11-2
D: .
J: TRBJ2-1

DNA: TGCGCCAGCAGCTTGGGGGCGGGACAGGGTGGATCGAACACTGAAGCTTTCTTT
CDR3: CASSLGAGQGGSNTEAFF
size: .
V: TRBV5-1
D: TRBD1
J: TRBJ1-1

DNA: TGTGCCAGCAGATCGACAGGGGGCGTTCACACTGAAGCTTTCTTT
CDR3: CASRSTGGVHTEAFF
size: .
V: TRBV28
D: TRBD1
J: TRBJ1-1

DNA: TGTGCCAGCGGGACCCGCGGGGTCAACTATGGCTACACCTTC
CDR3: CASGTRGVNYGYTF
size: once
V: TRBV6-1
D: .
J: TRBJ1-2

DNA: TGTGCCAGCATTGAGGGACTAGCGGGCCTCTACGAGCAGTACTTC
CDR3: CASIEGLAGLYEQYF
size: .
V: TRBV11-2
D: TRBD2
J: TRBJ2-7

DNA: TGTGCCAGCAGTGATTATGGGGTTTCCTTAAGTGAAAAACTGTTTTTT
CDR3: CASSDYGVSLSEKLFF
size: .
V: TRBV2
D: .
J: TRBJ1-4

DNA: TGCGCCAGCAGTCCCACGGGACAGTTGGAAGCTTTCTTT
CDR3: CASSPTGQLEAFF
size: .
V: TRBV10-2
D: TRBD1
J: TRBJ1-1

DNA: TGCAGCGTTGGACGAGGGGCCGGGACAGGGGTACTCAGCGGGAGTGGTGAGCAGTACTTC
CDR3: CSVGRGAGTGVLSGSGEQYF
size: .
V: TRBV29-1
D: TRBD1
J: TRBJ2-7

DNA: TGCAGCGTCCCATGGACAGGGATATACAATGAGCAGTTCTTC
CDR3: CSVPWTGIYNEQFF
size: .
V: TRBV29-1
D: TRBD1
J: TRBJ2-1

DNA: TGTGCCAGCTCACCACGAACCGCTAGCACAGATACGCAGTATTTT
CDR3: CASSPRTASTDTQYF
size: .
V: TRBV18
D: .
J: TRBJ2-3

DNA: TGTGCCAGCAGTTATCGGGGTCCGGGGCTCCCCTACGAGCAGTACTTC
CDR3: CASSYRGPGLPYEQYF
size: .
V: TRBV6-5
D: .
J: TRBJ2-7

DNA: TGTGCCAGCAGTTTAAGTGGGAGTGGTTCGGGTGAGCAGTTCTTC
CDR3: CASSLSGSGSGEQFF
size: once
V: TRBV28
D: .
J: TRBJ2-1

DNA: TGTGCCAGCAGCGCCGGGGGGGTAGCGAGCTCCTACGAGCAGTACTTC
CDR3: CASSAGGVASSYEQYF
size: .
V: TRBV28
D: TRBD2
J: TRBJ2-7